This TCR beta chain was recovered during a study of PD-1 blockade in classical Hodgkin lymphoma. Study-level points and caveats: Complete responders' baseline diversity resembled that of newly diagnosed patients. Repertoire difference causes, possibly disease activity or prior therapy, remain undefined. Before treatment, TCR diversity in newly diagnosed patients was reportedly lower than in healthy donors.

With respect to this clone: Its target is not known.

Assay used: immunoSEQ multiplex PCR; TCRdb lists only in-frame clones, some missing. Of more than 25,000 clones listed, approximately 81% are singletons. Every patient relapsed after autologous stem cell transplantation, and brentuximab vedotin exposure varied. Per germline, CDR1 MNHNS and CDR2 SASEGT. The length of the CDR3 is 18 residues. J was trimmed by 0 bases and V by 3 bases; bases with no gene match: 10. The sample in question was peripheral blood mononuclear cells (PBMCs), obtained before the second cycle of nivolumab. J is TRBJ1-5 and V is TRBV6-1; 8 bases are shared with TRBD1. The sequence derives from a human donor with classical Hodgkin lymphoma. The DNA of the CDR3 is TGTGCCAGCAGTGACAATCCGGGACAGGCATCTAGCAATCAGCCCCAGCATTTT. It encodes CASSDNPGQASSNQPQHF.